The 14 T cell receptor beta chains reported below all come from one sample, sequenced in a study of blood T cell repertoires in COVID-19 (TCRdb year 2020). The library was built by means of the immunoSEQ multiplex PCR assay. This is the immuneACCESS table as TCRdb keeps it, with only in-frame sequences that have V and J called. A part of the clones is gone; compared with another copy, unresolved V genes explain less than half, and the rest is unexplained. In all, the sample holds about 250,000 clones, and roughly nine tenths of those were seen once. The top ten clonotypes cover 2.4% of the sample. The specimen was PBMCs or T cells enriched from blood (not recorded which). These receptor sequences come from a woman aged 18-35 years who had recovered from COVID-19.

The rearrangement joins TRBV2 to TRBJ2-1; D gene ambiguous. V gave up 0 bases and J gave up 7 bases, with 10 bases separating them. CDR3 length: 14 amino acids. Per the germline V gene, CDR1 is SNHLY and CDR2 is FYNNEI. CDR3 protein: CASSEARSGNEQFF. The DNA of the CDR3 is TGTGCCAGCAGTGAAGCTCGGAGTGGGAATGAGCAGTTCTTC.

V and J are TRBV7-9 and TRBJ1-6; 7 bases line up with TRBD1. CDR1 SEHNR and CDR2 FQNEAQ come from the germline V gene (reference sequence). This CDR3 has 18 amino acids. The J segment lost 0 bases and the V segment lost 1 base, leaving 6 bases of the junction unmatched. The DNA of the CDR3 is TGTGCCAGCAGCTTAGTGCCAGGGGGGAGCTCCTATAATTCACCCCTCCACTTT. Translation: CASSLVPGGSSYNSPLHF.

CDR3 sequence reads: CASSPLEGNQPQHF. CDR3 nucleotides: TGTGCCAGCTCACCGTTAGAGGGCAATCAGCCCCAGCATTTT. The chain is built from TRBV18 and TRBJ1-5; D gene ambiguous. V gave up 3 bases and J gave up 2 bases, with 8 bases separating them. Germline-derived CDR1 and CDR2 are KGHSH and LQKENI. The CDR3 extends over 14 amino acids.

The chain combines TRBV5-1 with TRBJ2-3; 7 bases fit TRBD2. CDR1 and CDR2 from the germline V gene are SGHRS and YFSETQ. The CDR3 is 17 residues long. V was clipped by 3 bases and J by 1 base; unmatched bases: 11. The CDR3 here is CASSSRLAPGGTDTQYF. The CDR3 DNA reads TGCGCCAGCAGCTCCCGACTAGCCCCCGGGGGCACAGATACGCAGTATTTT.

The chain recombines TRBV11-3 with TRBJ2-3; possible D gene TRBD2, 5 bases. Germline V gene lookup returns CDR1 SGHNT and CDR2 YENEEA. V was shortened by 5 bases and J by 4 bases, with 10 bases between the two germline ends. CDR3 length: 13 residues. CDR3 sequence (DNA): TGTGCCAGCAGCACAGCGGCGGCAGATACGCAGTATTTT. It yields the protein CASSTAAADTQYF.

The rearrangement joins TRBV30 to TRBJ2-3, with 10 bases lining up with TRBD1. V shed 4 bases and J 8 bases; nucleotides not matched to a gene: 9. In germline, CDR1 is GTSNPN, CDR2 SVGIG (reference sequence). CDR3 length equals 14 residues. CDR3 in amino acids: CAWTLGQGMGTQYF. The CDR3 region has the DNA TGTGCCTGGACTCTGGGACAGGGGATGGGTACGCAGTATTTT.

V is TRBV27 and J is TRBJ2-7; 11 positions match TRBD2. CDR1 is MNHEY and CDR2 is SMNVEV in the germline V gene (reference sequence). CDR3 length: 16 amino acids. Trimming at V came to 1 base and at J to 1 base, leaving 3 bases not matched to a gene. In DNA form, the CDR3 reads TGTGCCAGCAGTTTATTTCTAGCGGGGGGTTCCTACGAGCAGTACTTC. Translated: CASSLFLAGGSYEQYF.

V is TRBV4-2 and J is TRBJ1-2; D is perhaps TRBD1 (5 bases). This CDR3 region has 16 residues. V lost 0 bases and J 6 bases, leaving 17 bases between the germline ends. Looked up from germline, CDR1 is LGHNA and CDR2 is YNFKEQ. CDR3 nucleotides: TGTGCCAGCAGCCAAGATAGATCAGGGCCTTTCGATGGCTACACCTTC. It is translated as CASSQDRSGPFDGYTF.

The chain employs TRBV28 and TRBJ2-2, with 8 bases that match TRBD1. The CDR3 totals 16 residues. CDR1 and CDR2 from the germline V gene are MDHEN and SYDVKM. V shed 5 bases and J 4 bases; nucleotides not matched to a gene: 9. CDR3 in DNA: TGTGCCAGCAGTCCCCCCGGACAGGGCGGCACCGGGGAGCTGTTTTTT. Its protein is CASSPPGQGGTGELFF.

The chain recombines TRBV6-5 with TRBJ1-4; 8 bases match TRBD1. Germline-derived CDR1 and CDR2 are MNHEY and SVGAGI. This CDR3 is 15 amino acids long. The ends lost 3 bases at V and 6 bases at J; junction bases unmatched: 6. CDR3 bases: TGTGCCAGCAGTTATTCGGACAGGGTCCATGAAAAACTGTTTTTT. The encoded protein is CASSYSDRVHEKLFF.

J is TRBJ1-1 and V is TRBV7-6, with D possibly being TRBD1 (6 bases). Trimming took 4 bases from V and 1 from J, leaving 13 bases between them. There are 15 residues in the CDR3. From germline, CDR1 is SGHVS and CDR2 FNYEAQ. DNA for the CDR3: TGTGCCAGCAGCTCACGTAAGACAGGGAACACTGAAGCTTTCTTT. Protein: CASSSRKTGNTEAFF. The entire variable domain, with the rest obtained from reference TRBV7-6 and TRBJ1-1, is as follows: GAGVSQSPRYKVTKRGQDVALRCDPISGHVSLYWYRQALGQGPEFLTYFNYEAQQDKSGLPNDRFSAERPEGSISTLTIQRTEQRDSAMYRCASSSRKTGNTEAFFGQGTRLTVV.

This chain uses TRBV18 with TRBJ1-1; D may be TRBD1 (5 bases). V lost 3 bases and J lost 1, with 9 bases in between. The CDR3 extends over 14 amino acids. Looked up from germline, CDR1 is KGHSH and CDR2 is LQKENI. Written as DNA, the CDR3 is TGTGCCAGCTCACCCGCTAGGGGGAACACTGAAGCTTTCTTT. Translation gives CASSPARGNTEAFF.

The chain links TRBV11-2 to TRBJ2-7; 12 nucleotides align to TRBD2. The CDR3 totals 15 residues. Germline-derived CDR1 and CDR2 are SGHAT and FQNNGV. J lost 2 bases, V lost 1 base, and 0 bases had no gene match. CDR3 nucleotides: TGTGCCAGCAGCTTAGGACTAGCGGGGGCCTACGAGCAGTACTTC. This sequence encodes CASSLGLAGAYEQYF.

The chain employs TRBV29-1 and TRBJ1-2, with TRBD1 matching over 9 bases. After removal of 6 bases from V and 1 base from J, the junction contained 3 bases not matched to a gene. The CDR3 is 13 residues long. The germline V gene encodes CDR1 SQVTM and CDR2 ANQGSEA. The CDR3 nucleotides read TGCAGCGTGGGGACAGGGAGTAACTATGGCTACACCTTC. Translated, it gives CSVGTGSNYGYTF.